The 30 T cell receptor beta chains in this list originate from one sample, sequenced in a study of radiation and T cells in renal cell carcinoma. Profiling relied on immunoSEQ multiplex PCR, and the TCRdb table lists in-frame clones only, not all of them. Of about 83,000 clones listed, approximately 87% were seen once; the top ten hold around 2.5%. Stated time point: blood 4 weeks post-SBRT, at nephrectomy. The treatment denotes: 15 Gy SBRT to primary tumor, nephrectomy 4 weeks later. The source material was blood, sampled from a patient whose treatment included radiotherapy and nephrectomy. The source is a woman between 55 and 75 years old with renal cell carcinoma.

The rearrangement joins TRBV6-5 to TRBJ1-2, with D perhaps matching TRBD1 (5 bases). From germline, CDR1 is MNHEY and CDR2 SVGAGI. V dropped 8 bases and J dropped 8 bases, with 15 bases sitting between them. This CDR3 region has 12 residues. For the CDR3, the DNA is TGTGCCAGCCTCGTCTGGGGGGTCGGCTACACCTTC. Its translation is CASLVWGVGYTF.

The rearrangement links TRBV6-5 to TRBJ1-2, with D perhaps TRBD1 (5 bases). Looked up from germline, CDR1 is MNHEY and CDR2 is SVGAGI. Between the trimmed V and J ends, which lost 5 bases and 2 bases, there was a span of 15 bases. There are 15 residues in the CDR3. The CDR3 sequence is CASSQYPGDNYGYTF. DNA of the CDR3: TGTGCCAGCAGTCAATATCCGGGGGACAACTATGGCTACACCTTC.

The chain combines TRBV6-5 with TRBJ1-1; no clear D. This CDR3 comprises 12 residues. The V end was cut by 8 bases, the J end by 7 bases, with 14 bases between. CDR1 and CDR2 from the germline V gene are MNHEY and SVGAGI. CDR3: CASLGDWGEAFF. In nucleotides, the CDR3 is TGTGCCAGCCTCGGGGATTGGGGTGAAGCTTTCTTT.

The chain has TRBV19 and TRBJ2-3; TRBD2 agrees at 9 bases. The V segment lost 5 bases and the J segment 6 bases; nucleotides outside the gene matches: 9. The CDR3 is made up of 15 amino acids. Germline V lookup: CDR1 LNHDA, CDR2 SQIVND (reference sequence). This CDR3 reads CASSDASGAPDTQYF. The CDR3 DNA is TGTGCCAGTAGTGACGCTAGCGGGGCACCCGATACGCAGTATTTT. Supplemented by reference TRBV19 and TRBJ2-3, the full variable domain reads DGGITQSPKYLFRKEGQNVTLSCEQNLNHDAMYWYRQDPGQGLRLIYYSQIVNDFQKGDIAEGYSVSREKKESFPLTVTSAQKNPTAFYLCASSDASGAPDTQYFGPGTRLTVL.

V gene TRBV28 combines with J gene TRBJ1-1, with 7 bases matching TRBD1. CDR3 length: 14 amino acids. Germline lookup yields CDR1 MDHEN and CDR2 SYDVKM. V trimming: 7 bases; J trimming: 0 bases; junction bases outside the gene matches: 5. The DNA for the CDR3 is TGTGCCAGCATCAGCAGGGGGATGAACACTGAAGCTTTCTTT. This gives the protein CASISRGMNTEAFF.

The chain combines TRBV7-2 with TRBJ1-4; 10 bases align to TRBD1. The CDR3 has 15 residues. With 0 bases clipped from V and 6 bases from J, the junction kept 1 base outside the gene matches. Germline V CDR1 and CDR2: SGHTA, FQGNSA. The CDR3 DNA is TGTGCCAGCAGCTTAGCGACAGGGGGCCATGAAAAACTGTTTTTT. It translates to CASSLATGGHEKLFF.

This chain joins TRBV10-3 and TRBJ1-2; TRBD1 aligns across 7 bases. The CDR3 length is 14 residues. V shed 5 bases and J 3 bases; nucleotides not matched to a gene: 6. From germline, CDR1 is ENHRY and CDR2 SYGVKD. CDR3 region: CAISWEGADYGYTF. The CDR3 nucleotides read TGTGCCATCAGTTGGGAGGGGGCCGACTATGGCTACACCTTC.

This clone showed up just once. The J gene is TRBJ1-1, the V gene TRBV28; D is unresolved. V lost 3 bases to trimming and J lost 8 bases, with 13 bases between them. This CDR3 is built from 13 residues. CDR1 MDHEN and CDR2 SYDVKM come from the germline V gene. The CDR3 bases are TGTGCCAGCAGTTTGAGGGCGGCCATCGAAGCTTTCTTT. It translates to CASSLRAAIEAFF. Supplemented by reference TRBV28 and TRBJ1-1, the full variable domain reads DVKVTQSSRYLVKRTGEKVFLECVQDMDHENMFWYRQDPGLGLRLIYFSYDVKMKEKGDIPEGYSVSREKKERFSLILESASTNQTSMYLCASSLRAAIEAFFGQGTRLTVV.

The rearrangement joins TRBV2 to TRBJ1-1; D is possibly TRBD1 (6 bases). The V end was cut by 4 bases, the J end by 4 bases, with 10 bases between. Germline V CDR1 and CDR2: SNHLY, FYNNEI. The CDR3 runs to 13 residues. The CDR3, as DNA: TGTGCCAGCAGTGCACAGGGATTCACTGAAGCTTTCTTT. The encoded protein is CASSAQGFTEAFF.

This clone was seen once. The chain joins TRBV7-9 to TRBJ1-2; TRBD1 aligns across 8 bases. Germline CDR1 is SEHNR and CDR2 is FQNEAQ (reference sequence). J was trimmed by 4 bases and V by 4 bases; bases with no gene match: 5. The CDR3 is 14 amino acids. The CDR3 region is CASSWGQEGYGYTF. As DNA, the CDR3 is TGTGCCAGCAGCTGGGGACAGGAGGGCTATGGCTACACCTTC.

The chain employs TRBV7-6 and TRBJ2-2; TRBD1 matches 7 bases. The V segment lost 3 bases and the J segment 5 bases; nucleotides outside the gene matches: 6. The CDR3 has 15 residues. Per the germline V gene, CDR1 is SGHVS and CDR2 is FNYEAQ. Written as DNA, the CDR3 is TGTGCCAGCAGCTTCGAAACAGGGGATACCGGGGAGCTGTTTTTT. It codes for CASSFETGDTGELFF.

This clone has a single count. CDR3 bases: TGTGCCAGCAGTGTCGGACAGTGGAACACTGAAGCTTTCTTT. Amino acids: CASSVGQWNTEAFF. This chain links TRBV6-1 with TRBJ1-1; D perhaps matches TRBD1 (6 bases). V was clipped by 4 bases and J by 1 base, with 10 bases between them. The CDR3 spans 14 residues. Germline lookup yields CDR1 MNHNS and CDR2 SASEGT.

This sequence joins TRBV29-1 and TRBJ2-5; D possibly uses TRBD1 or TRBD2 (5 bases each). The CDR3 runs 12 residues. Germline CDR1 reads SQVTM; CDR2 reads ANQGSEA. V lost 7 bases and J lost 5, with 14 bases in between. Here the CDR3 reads CSAEAWGETQYF. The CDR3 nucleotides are TGCAGCGCAGAGGCCTGGGGGGAGACCCAGTACTTC.

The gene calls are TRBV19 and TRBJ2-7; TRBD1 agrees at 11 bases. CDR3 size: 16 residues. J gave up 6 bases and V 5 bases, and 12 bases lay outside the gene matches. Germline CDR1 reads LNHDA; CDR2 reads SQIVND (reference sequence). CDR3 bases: TGTGCCAGTAGTCCGCCGCCGGGACAGGGGGAGGTCGAGCAGTACTTC. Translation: CASSPPPGQGEVEQYF.

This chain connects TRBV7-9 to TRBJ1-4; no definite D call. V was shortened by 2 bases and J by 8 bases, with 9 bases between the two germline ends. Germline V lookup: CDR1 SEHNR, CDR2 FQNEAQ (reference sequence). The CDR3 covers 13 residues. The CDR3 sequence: CASSLRDREKLFF. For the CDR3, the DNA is TGTGCCAGCAGCTTACGGGATCGGGAAAAACTGTTTTTT.

The CDR3 DNA reads TGTGCCAGCAGTACCCTAACCGGGGACACCCCCTACAATGAGCAGTTCTTC. This encodes CASSTLTGDTPYNEQFF. The genes are TRBV28 and TRBJ2-1; tentative D call: TRBD1 (6 bases). Germline CDR1 and CDR2: MDHEN and SYDVKM. V gave up 5 bases and J gave up 2 bases, with 19 bases separating them. The CDR3 runs to 17 residues.

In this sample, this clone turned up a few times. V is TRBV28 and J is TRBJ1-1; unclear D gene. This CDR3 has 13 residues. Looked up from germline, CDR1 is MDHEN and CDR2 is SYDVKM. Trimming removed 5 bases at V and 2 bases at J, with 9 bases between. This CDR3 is CASSPRVNTEAFF. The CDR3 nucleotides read TGTGCCAGCAGTCCTAGGGTCAACACTGAAGCTTTCTTT.

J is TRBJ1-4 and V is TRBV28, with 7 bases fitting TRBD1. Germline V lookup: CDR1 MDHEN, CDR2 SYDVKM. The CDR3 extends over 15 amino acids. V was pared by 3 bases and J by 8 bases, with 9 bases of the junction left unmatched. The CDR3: CASSFRQGGGEKLFF. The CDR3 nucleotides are TGTGCCAGCAGTTTCCGACAGGGCGGCGGCGAAAAACTGTTTTTT.

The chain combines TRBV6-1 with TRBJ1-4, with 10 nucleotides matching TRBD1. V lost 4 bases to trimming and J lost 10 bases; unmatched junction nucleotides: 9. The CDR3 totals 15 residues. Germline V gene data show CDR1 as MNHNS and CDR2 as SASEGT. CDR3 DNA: TGTGCCAGCAGTGGACAGGGGGCTTTGTATGGAAAACTGTTTTTT. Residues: CASSGQGALYGKLFF.

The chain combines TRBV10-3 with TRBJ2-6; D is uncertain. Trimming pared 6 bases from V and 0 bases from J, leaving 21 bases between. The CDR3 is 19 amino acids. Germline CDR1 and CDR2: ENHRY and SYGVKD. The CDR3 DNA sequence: TGTGCCATCAGGGCGGTCTCGGGTAAACGTCCCTCTGGGGCCAACGTCCTGACTTTC. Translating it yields CAIRAVSGKRPSGANVLTF.

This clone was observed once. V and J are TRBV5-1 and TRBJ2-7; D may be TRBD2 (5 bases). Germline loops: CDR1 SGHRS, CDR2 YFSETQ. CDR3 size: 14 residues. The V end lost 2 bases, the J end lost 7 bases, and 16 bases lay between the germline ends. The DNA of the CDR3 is TGCGCCAGCAGCTTCATGGACTCCGTGCGAGAGCAGTACTTC. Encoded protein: CASSFMDSVREQYF.

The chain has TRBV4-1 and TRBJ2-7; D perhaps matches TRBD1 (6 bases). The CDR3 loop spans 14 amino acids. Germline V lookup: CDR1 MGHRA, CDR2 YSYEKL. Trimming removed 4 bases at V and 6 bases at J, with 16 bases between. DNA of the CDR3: TGCGCCAGCAGCCGCGGACAGCTGCTGGGCGAGCAGTACTTC. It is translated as CASSRGQLLGEQYF.

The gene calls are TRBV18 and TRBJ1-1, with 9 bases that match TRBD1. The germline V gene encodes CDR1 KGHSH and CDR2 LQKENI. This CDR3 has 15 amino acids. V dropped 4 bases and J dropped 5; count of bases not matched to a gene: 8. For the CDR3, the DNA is TGTGCCAGCTCACGGGGACAGGGAGAAGGTACTGAAGCTTTCTTT. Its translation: CASSRGQGEGTEAFF.

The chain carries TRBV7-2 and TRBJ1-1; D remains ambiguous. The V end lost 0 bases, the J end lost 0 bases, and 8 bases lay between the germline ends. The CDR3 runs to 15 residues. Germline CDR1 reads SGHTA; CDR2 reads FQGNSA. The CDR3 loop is CASSLAANLNTEAFF. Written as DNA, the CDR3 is TGTGCCAGCAGCTTAGCTGCAAATTTGAACACTGAAGCTTTCTTT.

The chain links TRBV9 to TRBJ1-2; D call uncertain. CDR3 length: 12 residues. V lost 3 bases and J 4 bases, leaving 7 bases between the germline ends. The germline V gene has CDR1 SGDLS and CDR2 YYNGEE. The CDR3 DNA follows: TGTGCCAGCAGCGCGCAGCGCTATGGCTACACCTTC. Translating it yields CASSAQRYGYTF. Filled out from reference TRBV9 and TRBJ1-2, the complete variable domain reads DSGVTQTPKHLITATGQRVTLRCSPRSGDLSVYWYQQSLDQGLQFLIQYYNGEERAKGNILERFSAQQFPDLHSELNLSSLELGDSALYFCASSAQRYGYTFGSGTRLTVV.

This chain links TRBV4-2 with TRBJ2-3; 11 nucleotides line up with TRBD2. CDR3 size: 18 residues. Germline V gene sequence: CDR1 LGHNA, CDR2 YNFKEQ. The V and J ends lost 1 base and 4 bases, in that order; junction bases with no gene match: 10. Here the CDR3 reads CASSQGLAGTWIADTQYF. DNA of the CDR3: TGTGCCAGCAGCCAAGGACTAGCGGGAACGTGGATCGCAGATACGCAGTATTTT.

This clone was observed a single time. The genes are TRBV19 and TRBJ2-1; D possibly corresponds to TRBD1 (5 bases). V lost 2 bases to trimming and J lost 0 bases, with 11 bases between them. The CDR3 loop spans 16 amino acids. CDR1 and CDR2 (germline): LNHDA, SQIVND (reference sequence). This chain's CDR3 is CASSITGGSSYNEQFF. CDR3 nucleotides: TGTGCCAGTAGTATAACAGGCGGAAGCTCCTACAATGAGCAGTTCTTC.

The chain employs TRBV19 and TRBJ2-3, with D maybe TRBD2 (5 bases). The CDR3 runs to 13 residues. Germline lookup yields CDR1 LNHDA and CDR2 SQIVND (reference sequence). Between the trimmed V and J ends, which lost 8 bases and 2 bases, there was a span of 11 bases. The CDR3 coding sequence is TGTGCCAGTCACGCGGAGGCCACAGATACGCAGTATTTT. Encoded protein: CASHAEATDTQYF. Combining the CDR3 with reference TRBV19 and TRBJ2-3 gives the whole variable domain DGGITQSPKYLFRKEGQNVTLSCEQNLNHDAMYWYRQDPGQGLRLIYYSQIVNDFQKGDIAEGYSVSREKKESFPLTVTSAQKNPTAFYLCASHAEATDTQYFGPGTRLTVL.

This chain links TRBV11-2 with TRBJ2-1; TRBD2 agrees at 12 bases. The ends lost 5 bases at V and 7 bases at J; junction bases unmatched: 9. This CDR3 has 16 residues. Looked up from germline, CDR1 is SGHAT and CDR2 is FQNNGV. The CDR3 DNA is TGTGCCAGCAGCAAGACGACTAGCGGGGGCAGTAATGAGCAGTTCTTC. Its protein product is CASSKTTSGGSNEQFF.

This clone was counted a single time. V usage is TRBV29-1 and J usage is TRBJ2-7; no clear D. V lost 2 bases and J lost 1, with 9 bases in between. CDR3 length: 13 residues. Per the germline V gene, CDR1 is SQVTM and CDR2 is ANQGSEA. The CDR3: CSVEYVGSYEQYF. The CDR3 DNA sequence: TGCAGCGTTGAATACGTCGGGTCCTACGAGCAGTACTTC.